This TCR beta chain came from a study of cytomegalovirus exposure and HLA in healthy donors. Study-level background: The 90 to 150 validation repertoires matched the 666 first-cohort repertoires in platform, a later analysis reported.

General study findings and limits: Overall, approximately 150 TCR beta chains were annotated as cytomegalovirus-associated. The classifier reportedly diagnosed cytomegalovirus status with high sensitivity and specificity.

With regard to this clone: What it binds is not known.

The donors were part of the validation cohort, which consisted of about 120 subjects and was separate from the first cohort of 600 to 850 subjects. The method was immunoSEQ multiplex PCR; TCRdb's version includes in-frame clones alone and lacks a portion of them. In the table there are about 150,000 clones, 75% to 90% of which are singletons. V shed 6 bases and J 12 bases; nucleotides not matched to a gene: 7. The germline V gene encodes CDR1 LNHDA and CDR2 SQIVND (reference sequence). This CDR3 comprises 13 residues. The rearrangement links TRBV19 to TRBJ1-4, with 10 nucleotides matching TRBD1. Sequencing input: PBMCs. This TCR was recovered from a man younger than 35 in good health and CMV-seropositive. In DNA form, the CDR3 reads TGTGCCAGTAGGGACAGGGGGGCTGGTGAACTGTTTTTT. Translating it yields CASRDRGAGELFF. The complete variable domain, with remaining parts taken from reference TRBV19 and TRBJ1-4, reads DGGITQSPKYLFRKEGQNVTLSCEQNLNHDAMYWYRQDPGQGLRLIYYSQIVNDFQKGDIAEGYSVSREKKESFPLTVTSAQKNPTAFYLCASRDRGAGELFFGSGTQLSVL.